This T cell receptor beta chain was sequenced in a study of neoadjuvant nivolumab and ipilimumab in lung cancer. For this clone: The target antigen is unknown.

Repertoires were generated with immunoSEQ multiplex PCR, while TCRdb's copy carries only in-frame clones and drops some. The table includes fewer than 30,000 clones, approximately 80% detected once. This CDR3 has 15 residues. Trimming took 2 bases from V and 3 from J, leaving 13 bases between them. CDR1 and CDR2 from the germline V gene are KGHSH and LQKENI. Findings and caveats of the study: TCR receptors were sequenced in few samples.

This material consisted of tumor tissue, taken after neoadjuvant nivolumab, alone or with ipilimumab, at or shortly before surgery. The clonotype comes from an adult with non-small cell lung cancer. The chain is built from TRBV18 and TRBJ1-2; D possibly corresponds to TRBD1 (6 bases). CDR3 sequence (DNA): TGTGCCAGCTCACCAGGATCAGGGGTCGACTATGGCTACACCTTC. Its translation is CASSPGSGVDYGYTF. Based on the CDR3 plus reference TRBV18 and TRBJ1-2, the full variable domain is NAGVMQNPRHLVRRRGQEARLRCSPMKGHSHVYWYRQLPEEGLKFMVYLQKENIIDESGMPKERFSAEFPKEGPSILRIQQVVRGDSAAYFCASSPGSGVDYGYTFGSGTRLTVV.